These 22 T cell receptor beta chains share one sample of origin, sequenced in a study of T-cell reconstitution after alpha-beta-depleted transplantation in children. Using unique molecular identifiers, the investigators prepared the TCRbeta library. TCRdb ran MiXCR on the PCR reads and lists one entry per CDR3 protein. Of roughly 500,000 distinct CDR3 sequences in the sample, 32% are singletons; the top ten hold 2% to 3%. Specimen: PBMCs from the stem cell graft donor, collected from the stem cell graft. Source of these receptors: a human donor who donated a stem cell graft to a child with aplastic anemia.

The rearrangement uses TRBV29-1 and TRBJ1-1; 9 bases are a match to TRBD1. The junction had 11 bases not matched to a gene; V was cut back by 7 bases and J by 5 bases. Germline V gene data show CDR1 as SQVTM and CDR2 as ANQGSEA. The CDR3 loop spans 14 amino acids. The CDR3 nucleotides are TGCAGCGCCGGGGGGTGGACAGGGGCGACTGAAGCTTTCTTT. It translates to CSAGGWTGATEAFF.

V is TRBV7-7 and J is TRBJ2-2; 7 bases agree with TRBD2. The V segment lost 5 bases and the J segment 5 bases; nucleotides outside the gene matches: 5. CDR3 length: 14 residues. Germline V gene sequence: CDR1 SSHAT, CDR2 FNYEAQ (reference sequence). The chain's CDR3 is CASSQTSRTGELFF. The CDR3 DNA reads as TGTGCCAGCAGCCAGACTAGCCGTACCGGGGAGCTGTTTTTT.

This clonotype has a handful of counts. The rearrangement uses TRBV12-3 or TRBV12-4 and TRBJ2-3; tentatively, D is TRBD1 (6 bases). Trimming stripped 6 bases from V and 3 bases from J, with 16 bases between. CDR3 size: 15 residues. This CDR3 reads CASRDRTRPTDTQYF. The CDR3 DNA reads TGTGCCAGCAGGGACAGAACCAGACCAACAGATACGCAGTATTTT.

The V and J genes are TRBV15 and TRBJ2-1; no reliable D call. Germline CDR1 reads LNHNV; CDR2 reads YYDKDF (reference sequence). V shed 0 bases and J shed 8 bases, with 8 bases lying between them. The CDR3 has 13 residues. The CDR3 DNA follows: TGTGCCACCAGCAGAGAAGGCCGGGATGAGCAGTTCTTC. Translating it yields CATSREGRDEQFF.

The table lists this clonotype with a few counts. The chain joins TRBV7-9 to TRBJ2-1; TRBD2 aligns across 10 bases. Germline assignment: CDR1 SEHNR and CDR2 FQNEAQ (reference sequence). Trimming at V came to 6 bases and at J to 3 bases, leaving 2 bases not matched to a gene. The CDR3 sequence is 14 residues long. CDR3: CASRGTSVYNEQFF. The DNA for the CDR3 is TGTGCCAGCAGGGGGACTAGCGTCTACAATGAGCAGTTCTTC.

The rearrangement uses TRBV28 and TRBJ2-7; D may correspond to TRBD1 or TRBD2 (5 bases each). The V and J ends lost 6 bases and 5 bases respectively, with 11 bases between them. The CDR3 extends over 12 amino acids. Germline CDR1 MDHEN, CDR2 SYDVKM. CDR3 region: CASSLGRNEQYF. The CDR3, as DNA: TGTGCCAGCAGCCTGGGACGTAACGAGCAGTACTTC. The whole variable domain, remainder taken from reference TRBV28 and TRBJ2-7, is DVKVTQSSRYLVKRTGEKVFLECVQDMDHENMFWYRQDPGLGLRLIYFSYDVKMKEKGDIPEGYSVSREKKERFSLILESASTNQTSMYLCASSLGRNEQYFGPGTRLTVT.

V usage is TRBV11-2 and J usage is TRBJ2-3; possibly TRBD2 for D (5 bases). CDR3 length: 18 residues. Germline V CDR1 and CDR2: SGHAT, FQNNGV. V was pared by 0 bases and J by 10 bases, with 26 bases between. CDR3 protein: CASSLETRSSGSAVAQYF. CDR3 nucleotide sequence: TGTGCCAGCAGCTTAGAAACCCGATCGAGCGGATCCGCGGTTGCGCAGTATTTT.

This clonotype was picked up a small number of times. CDR3 DNA sequence: TGCGCCAGCAGCCCAGGGACTAGTTCAGATACGCAGTATTTT. Protein product: CASSPGTSSDTQYF. This rearrangement joins TRBV10-1 to TRBJ2-3, with TRBD2 matching 8 bases. This CDR3 contains 14 residues. V gave up 6 bases and J gave up 4 bases; unmatched junction bases: 6. CDR1 WNHNN and CDR2 SYGVQD come from the germline V gene (reference sequence).

This clonotype was counted a few times. This rearrangement joins TRBV28 to TRBJ2-3, with no clear D. Germline V gene data show CDR1 as MDHEN and CDR2 as SYDVKM. The CDR3 spans 15 residues. V was trimmed by 5 bases and J by 2 bases, leaving 14 bases between them. CDR3 amino acids: CASSGPDWITDTQYF. CDR3 bases: TGTGCCAGCAGTGGGCCCGACTGGATCACAGATACGCAGTATTTT.

This clonotype was counted a few times. V is TRBV6-5 and J is TRBJ2-3; D call uncertain. Trimming took 2 bases from V and 5 from J, leaving 8 bases between them. The V gene's germline CDR1 is MNHEY and CDR2 SVGAGI. The CDR3 sequence is 13 residues long. CDR3 in DNA: TGTGCCAGCAGTTACGTTCAAAAAGATACGCAGTATTTT. Protein product: CASSYVQKDTQYF.

This clonotype was seen repeatedly, ten times or more. This sequence joins TRBV5-6 and TRBJ2-2; no reliable D call. CDR1 is SGHDT, CDR2 YYEEEE, per germline. Trimming shortened V by 1 base and J by 0 bases, and 7 bases separated the two germline ends. The CDR3 contains 15 residues. The CDR3 loop reads CASSLQWPNTGELFF. The CDR3 DNA sequence: TGTGCCAGCAGCTTGCAGTGGCCGAACACCGGGGAGCTGTTTTTT.

The sample holds a few counts of this clonotype. V is TRBV7-2 and J is TRBJ2-1; no clear D gene. The CDR3 loop spans 12 amino acids. With 8 bases removed from V and 8 bases from J, the gap between germline ends came to 13 bases. Germline lookup yields CDR1 SGHTA and CDR2 FQGNSA. This CDR3 is CASHQRPYEQFF. The CDR3 region has the DNA TGTGCCAGCCATCAGAGGCCTTATGAGCAGTTCTTC.

This clonotype occurred a few times. A read error may account for a junction end that differs from germline. This chain connects TRBV20-1 to TRBJ2-7, with D possibly being TRBD1 or TRBD2 (6 bases each). CDR1 and CDR2 (germline): DFQATT, SNEGSKA (reference sequence). This CDR3 spans 15 amino acids. DNA of the CDR3: TGCAGTGCTAGAGATCTTAGCCGGGACACCCGGGAGCTGTACTTC. It yields the protein CSARDLSRDTRELYF.

V is TRBV12-3 or TRBV12-4 and J is TRBJ1-2; tentatively, D is TRBD1 (6 bases). The germline V and J ends were trimmed by 4 bases and 5 bases, with 17 bases remaining between them. CDR3 length: 15 amino acids. The CDR3 nucleotides read TGTGCCAGCAGTTCTCGATCTAGAAGGGGGTATGGCTACACCTTC. Translation: CASSSRSRRGYGYTF.

The chain employs TRBV10-3 and TRBJ2-7; a weak D match, TRBD2 (6 bases). Germline V lookup: CDR1 ENHRY, CDR2 SYGVKD. The V end lost 7 bases, the J end lost 7 bases, and 20 bases lay between the germline ends. The CDR3 runs 14 residues. CDR3 region: CAIMQEPVAGEQYF. CDR3 in DNA: TGTGCCATCATGCAGGAACCTGTTGCGGGAGAGCAGTACTTC.

The rearrangement joins TRBV7-2 to TRBJ1-3; no definite D call. CDR3 size: 15 residues. Trimming left V 5 bases short and J 6 bases short, with 17 bases between. Per the germline V gene, CDR1 is SGHTA and CDR2 is FQGNSA. The CDR3 DNA follows: TGTGCCAGCAGCCCAGGCACCACCTGGGCAAACACCATATATTTT. This codes for CASSPGTTWANTIYF.

V is TRBV20-1 and J is TRBJ2-1; unclear D gene. The CDR3 is made up of 13 amino acids. Germline CDR1 reads DFQATT; CDR2 reads SNEGSKA (reference sequence). Trimming took off 5 bases at V and 4 bases at J, with 12 bases between the two ends. This CDR3 reads CSADHYIYNEQFF. For the CDR3, the DNA is TGCAGTGCTGACCATTACATATACAATGAGCAGTTCTTC.

In its sample, this clonotype was seen a few times. This chain uses TRBV2 with TRBJ1-1, with D uncertain. The germline V gene encodes CDR1 SNHLY and CDR2 FYNNEI. The CDR3 is 14 residues long. With 1 base removed from V and 5 bases from J, the gap between germline ends came to 11 bases. The CDR3 nucleotides are TGTGCCAGCAGTGAAGTAAGTTCGTGGACTGAAGCTTTCTTT. Translating gives CASSEVSSWTEAFF.

The chain employs TRBV7-6 and TRBJ1-3; TRBD1 is a possible D gene (5 bases). The CDR3 is made up of 16 amino acids. Germline V CDR1 and CDR2: SGHVS, FNYEAQ. Trimming stripped 3 bases from V and 1 base from J, with 13 bases between. In nucleotides, the CDR3 is TGTGCCAGCAGCTTGCGGGGCCGGGGGTCTGGAAACACCATATATTTT. Encoded protein: CASSLRGRGSGNTIYF.

V is TRBV20-1 and J is TRBJ2-3; 10 bases line up with TRBD1. Germline-derived CDR1 and CDR2 are DFQATT and SNEGSKA (reference sequence). Trimming took 5 bases from V and 5 from J; bases not matched to a gene: 7. This CDR3 comprises 14 residues. CDR3 protein: CSASRDRGIDTQYF. CDR3 coding DNA: TGCAGTGCTTCCCGGGACAGGGGAATAGATACGCAGTATTTT.

The sample holds a few counts of this clonotype. The rearrangement joins TRBV27 to TRBJ1-2; D gene unclear. The V and J ends lost 7 bases and 4 bases respectively, with 13 bases between them. Germline V lookup: CDR1 MNHEY, CDR2 SMNVEV (reference sequence). The CDR3 is 13 residues long. CDR3 protein: CASTGRPFYGYTF. The CDR3 DNA sequence: TGTGCCAGCACGGGCAGGCCCTTCTATGGCTACACCTTC.

The V gene is TRBV6-2 or TRBV6-3, the J gene TRBJ2-1; D unclear. V dropped 7 bases and J dropped 3 bases, with 16 bases sitting between them. The CDR3 totals 15 residues. Germline V gene lookup returns CDR1 MNHEY and CDR2 SVGEGT. The CDR3 reads CASNYAPGLYNEQFF. In DNA form, the CDR3 reads TGTGCCAGCAACTACGCCCCCGGGCTCTACAATGAGCAGTTCTTC.